This T cell receptor beta chain was recovered during a study of blood T cell repertoires in COVID-19. Study context: COVID-19 samples from acute and convalescent phases originated in the United States, Italy and Spain. Sources were T cells, B-cell-depleted T cells, or PBMCs; the material itself was cDNA or gDNA.

In the study's own analysis: It was from reference gene primer amplification that nucleated cell counts were estimated. Measured with immunoSEQ multiplex PCR; TCRdb has only the in-frame clones, and not every one. That table gives V, J and clone size, and the DNA gave D and trimming. The repertoire consists of more than 85,000 clones, with about 85% occurring once and the leading ten covering around 4.1%. The V and J ends lost 6 bases and 0 bases respectively, with 15 bases between them. CDR1 SNHLY and CDR2 FYNNEI come from the germline V gene. The CDR3 has 15 amino acids. The sample was peripheral blood. The TCR comes from a man aged 45 to 65 with acute or convalescent COVID-19. This chain joins TRBV2 and TRBJ2-7; D perhaps matches TRBD1 (6 bases). The chain's CDR3 is CASRVAGTSSYEQYF. For the CDR3, the DNA is TGTGCCAGCAGGGTCGCCGGGACAAGCTCCTACGAGCAGTACTTC.